Listed below are T cell receptor beta chains from one sample, sequenced in a study of blood T cell repertoires in COVID-19. The assay was immunoSEQ multiplex PCR, and TCRdb's table has in-frame clones only and misses some. The profile covers hundreds of thousands of clones, with roughly 84% appearing a single time and approximately 0.93% taken by the ten largest. Sequencing was carried out using PBMCs or T cells enriched from blood (not recorded which). These TCRs come from a woman in her twenties or thirties who had recovered from COVID-19. The CDR3 runs from the conserved cysteine through the conserved F or W. D genes are given only for firm matches. Rows may omit the clone size; those that give it use once, few, many or a size class.

V gene: TRBV15; clone size: -; D gene: -; J gene: TRBJ2-7; CDR3 DNA: TGTGCCACCAGCAGAGACAGGGAAACCCATTACGAGCAGTACTTC; CDR3 protein: CATSRDRETHYEQYF
V gene: TRBV11-3; clone size: -; D gene: -; J gene: TRBJ2-1; CDR3 DNA: TGTGCCAGCAGCTTAGTTTGGGACTCCAATGAGCAGTTCTTC; CDR3 protein: CASSLVWDSNEQFF
V gene: TRBV7-2; clone size: -; D gene: TRBD2; J gene: TRBJ2-3; CDR3 DNA: TGTGCCAGCAGCTTTAGCGGGGTTGACGATACGCAGTATTTT; CDR3 protein: CASSFSGVDDTQYF
V gene: TRBV3-1/TRBV3-2; clone size: -; D gene: -; J gene: TRBJ2-3; CDR3 DNA: TGTGCCAGCAATGGAGGGGGCGCAGATACGCAGTATTTT; CDR3 protein: CASNGGGADTQYF
V gene: TRBV9; clone size: few; D gene: -; J gene: TRBJ2-3; CDR3 DNA: TGTGCCAGCAGCGCCGGCACAGATACGCAGTATTTT; CDR3 protein: CASSAGTDTQYF
V gene: TRBV3-1/TRBV3-2; clone size: -; D gene: -; J gene: TRBJ2-7; CDR3 DNA: TGTGCCAGCAGCCTCAACACAGGAGTCTACGAGCAGTACTTC; CDR3 protein: CASSLNTGVYEQYF
V gene: TRBV5-1; clone size: -; D gene: TRBD1; J gene: TRBJ1-2; CDR3 DNA: TGCGCCACCAGCACGCTTTCTCCGGGACAGAACTATGGCTACACCTTC; CDR3 protein: CATSTLSPGQNYGYTF
V gene: TRBV6-1; clone size: -; D gene: TRBD2; J gene: TRBJ2-7; CDR3 DNA: TGTGCCAGCAGTGAAAGAGCGGGGACCTACGAGCAGTACTTC; CDR3 protein: CASSERAGTYEQYF
V gene: TRBV2; clone size: -; D gene: -; J gene: TRBJ2-6; CDR3 DNA: TGTGCCAGCCTAGCCCTGCGGAGCTCTGGGGCCAACGTCCTGACTTTC; CDR3 protein: CASLALRSSGANVLTF
V gene: TRBV30; clone size: -; D gene: -; J gene: TRBJ1-1; CDR3 DNA: TGTGCCTGGAGTGTACAGACCTCCAACACTGAAGCTTTCTTT; CDR3 protein: CAWSVQTSNTEAFF
V gene: TRBV30; clone size: -; D gene: -; J gene: TRBJ2-2; CDR3 DNA: TGTGCCTGGAGTGTACGAGGTGGAACCGGGGAGCTGTTTTTT; CDR3 protein: CAWSVRGGTGELFF
V gene: TRBV3-1/TRBV3-2; clone size: -; D gene: -; J gene: TRBJ1-5; CDR3 DNA: TGTGCCAGCAGCCCCGGACAGAGGAATCAGCCCCAGCATTTT; CDR3 protein: CASSPGQRNQPQHF
V gene: TRBV12-3/TRBV12-4; clone size: -; D gene: -; J gene: TRBJ2-3; CDR3 DNA: TGTGCCAGCAGACGGACAGTAGATACGCAGTATTTT; CDR3 protein: CASRRTVDTQYF
V gene: TRBV7-9; clone size: once; D gene: TRBD1; J gene: TRBJ1-2; CDR3 DNA: TGTGCCAGCACCGGATCGGGACAGGCTTCTAACTATGGCTACACCTTC; CDR3 protein: CASTGSGQASNYGYTF
V gene: TRBV30; clone size: -; D gene: -; J gene: TRBJ1-4; CDR3 DNA: TGTGCCTGGAGTGTACAGAGGGAAATTGAAAAACTGTTTTTT; CDR3 protein: CAWSVQREIEKLFF